This T cell receptor beta chain was recovered during a study of cytomegalovirus exposure and HLA in healthy donors. Findings and limits, study-wide: Segments of the TCR beta V type were, in most cases, productive about 87% or about 30% of the time in an earlier analysis.

For this clone: The antigen is unknown.

Germline assignment: CDR1 LGHNA and CDR2 YSLEER. The ends were cut back, 3 bases at V and 7 bases at J, with 18 bases in the middle. This CDR3 comprises 15 residues. 60 Vbeta and 13 Jbeta primers were used in PCR. The method was immunoSEQ multiplex PCR; TCRdb's version includes in-frame clones alone and lacks a portion of them. The sample yields 95,000 to 150,000 clones, approximately 72% seen once. The chain employs TRBV4-3 and TRBJ2-5; D might be TRBD1 (6 bases). Sequencing was carried out using PBMCs. The TCR was taken from a woman in her thirties or forties in good health and CMV-seropositive. The CDR3 sequence is CASSQDTGNMGTQYF. In DNA form, the CDR3 reads TGCGCCAGCAGCCAGGATACAGGGAATATGGGGACCCAGTACTTC.